The T cell receptor beta chain under discussion was sequenced for a study of neurological immune-mediated disorders. This clonotype appeared many times. The CDR3 has 15 residues. Trimming at V came to 7 bases and at J to 2 bases, leaving 11 bases not matched to a gene. In germline, CDR1 is DFQATT, CDR2 SNEGSKA (reference sequence). One entry per CDR3 protein, called by TCRdb with MiXCR from the 5' RACE reads. This sample has 80,000 to 100,000 distinct CDR3 sequences, with 4.5% to 7.5% found just once. The sample's time point: longitudinal time-point 2. The sequencing input was PBMCs. This TCR derives from a woman aged 60-75 years with multiple sclerosis. This chain joins TRBV20-1 and TRBJ2-5; 9 bases are a match to TRBD2. DNA of the CDR3: TGCAGTGGGGCGGGGCCTAGCGGGGTACAAGAGACCCAGTACTTC. It codes for CSGAGPSGVQETQYF.